This T cell receptor (beta chain) was sequenced in a study of control samples from healthy donors and cancer patients. Sequencing used immunoSEQ multiplex PCR; TCRdb keeps in-frame clones, though not all of them. This sample has tens of thousands of clones, with around 85% found just once. The sample comprised blood. The origin of this receptor is a man in his thirties or forties in good health.

CDR3 residues: CASSWGENYGYTF. The DNA of the CDR3 is TGTGCCAGCAGTTGGGGGGAAAACTATGGCTACACCTTC. The chain recombines TRBV28 with TRBJ1-2; a possible D gene is TRBD1 (5 bases). V gave up 4 bases and J gave up 2 bases, with 8 bases separating them. Germline CDR1 is MDHEN and CDR2 is SYDVKM. CDR3 size: 13 residues.